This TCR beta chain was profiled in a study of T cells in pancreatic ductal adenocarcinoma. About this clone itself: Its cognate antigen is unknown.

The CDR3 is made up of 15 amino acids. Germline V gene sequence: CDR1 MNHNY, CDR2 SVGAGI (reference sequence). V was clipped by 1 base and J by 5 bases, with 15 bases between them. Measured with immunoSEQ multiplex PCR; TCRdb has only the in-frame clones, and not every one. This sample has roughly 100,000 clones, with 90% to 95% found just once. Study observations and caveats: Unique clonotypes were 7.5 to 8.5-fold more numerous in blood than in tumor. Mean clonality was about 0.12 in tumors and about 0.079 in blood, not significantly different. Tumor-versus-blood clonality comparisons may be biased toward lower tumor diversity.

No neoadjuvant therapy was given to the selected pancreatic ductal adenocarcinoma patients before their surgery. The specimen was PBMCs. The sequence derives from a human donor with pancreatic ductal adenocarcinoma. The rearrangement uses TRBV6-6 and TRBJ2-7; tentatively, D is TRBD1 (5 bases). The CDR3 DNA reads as TGTGCCAGCAGTTACTTTGTGGCAGGGTCTAACGAGCAGTACTTC. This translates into CASSYFVAGSNEQYF.